This T cell receptor beta chain came from a study of cytomegalovirus exposure and HLA in healthy donors. The CDR3 consists of 14 residues. The germline V gene has CDR1 SNHLY and CDR2 FYNNEI. V was shortened by 3 bases and J by 2 bases, with 8 bases between the two germline ends. The PCR had 60 Vbeta and 13 Jbeta primers. Data came from immunoSEQ multiplex PCR; TCRdb stores just in-frame clones and leaves some out. The data contain approximately 140,000 clones, roughly 63% of them singletons. The sequence derives from a woman aged 55-75 years in good health and CMV-seropositive. Sequencing was carried out using PBMCs. The genes are TRBV2 and TRBJ2-1, with D unresolved. CDR3 in amino acids: CASSERQPYNEQFF. CDR3 DNA sequence: TGTGCCAGCAGTGAGCGGCAGCCCTACAATGAGCAGTTCTTC.